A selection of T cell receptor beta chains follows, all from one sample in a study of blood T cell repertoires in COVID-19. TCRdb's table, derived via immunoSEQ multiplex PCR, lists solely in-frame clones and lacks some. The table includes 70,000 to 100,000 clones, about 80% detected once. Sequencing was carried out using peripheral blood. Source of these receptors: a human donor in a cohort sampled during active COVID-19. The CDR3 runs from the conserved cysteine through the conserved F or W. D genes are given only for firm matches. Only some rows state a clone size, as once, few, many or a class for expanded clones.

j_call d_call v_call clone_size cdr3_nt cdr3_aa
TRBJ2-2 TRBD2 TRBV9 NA TGTGCCAGCAGCGCGCGGACTAGCTGGGGCGGGGAGCTGTTTTTT CASSARTSWGGELFF
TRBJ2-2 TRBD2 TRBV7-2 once TGTGCCAGCAGCCCCGGGGGGGCCGGCACCGGGGAGCTGTTTTTT CASSPGGAGTGELFF
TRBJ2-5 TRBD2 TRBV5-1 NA TGCGCCAGCAGCACGACTAGCCCGCAAGAGACCCAGTACTTC CASSTTSPQETQYF
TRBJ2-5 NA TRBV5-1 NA TGCGCCAGCAGACGGGACTTACAAGAGACCCAGTACTTC CASRRDLQETQYF
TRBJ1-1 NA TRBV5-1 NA TGCGCCAGCAGCTTTTCTCTGAACACTGAAGCTTTCTTT CASSFSLNTEAFF
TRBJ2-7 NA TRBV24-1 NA TGTGCCACCAGTGAATTCCTTGGGGCGCTCCACGAGCAGTACTTC CATSEFLGALHEQYF
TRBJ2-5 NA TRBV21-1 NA TGTGCCAGCAGCGACAGGGGCCCACCAAGGGAGACCCAGTACTTC CASSDRGPPRETQYF
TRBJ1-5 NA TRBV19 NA TGTGCCAGTAGTATACAGGGTAGCAATCAGCCCCAGCATTTT CASSIQGSNQPQHF
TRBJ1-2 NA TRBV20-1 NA TGCAGTGCTAAAAACAGGGCGGGCTACACCTTC CSAKNRAGYTF
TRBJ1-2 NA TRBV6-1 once TGTGCCAGCAGTGAAGGGGCGGGGCGGGGCTACACCTTC CASSEGAGRGYTF
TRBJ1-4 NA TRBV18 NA TGTGCCAGCTCACCACGGAGCTCCTCAACTAATGAAAAACTGTTTTTT CASSPRSSSTNEKLFF
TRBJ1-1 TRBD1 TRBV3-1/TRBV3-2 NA TGTGCCAGCACGCAGGGGGCTGACACTGAAGCTTTCTTT CASTQGADTEAFF
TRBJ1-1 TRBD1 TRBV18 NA TGTGCCAGCTCACCCGGGACAGGGGTACGTGTCACTGAAGCTTTCTTT CASSPGTGVRVTEAFF
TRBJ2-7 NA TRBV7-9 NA TGTGCCAGCAGCTCACATCTGCGGGAGCAGTACTTC CASSSHLREQYF
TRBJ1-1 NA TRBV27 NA TGTGCCAGCAGTCCCGGGATCCGGAACACTGAAGCTTTCTTT CASSPGIRNTEAFF
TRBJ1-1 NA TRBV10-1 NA TGCGCCAGCAGTTCTACAGGGTTGAACACTGAAGCTTTCTTT CASSSTGLNTEAFF
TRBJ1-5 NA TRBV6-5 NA TGTGCCAGCCTCGATCAGCCCCAGCATTTT CASLDQPQHF
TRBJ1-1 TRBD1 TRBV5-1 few TGCGCCAGCAGCTCTCCAGACAGGGCCGAAGCTTTCTTT CASSSPDRAEAFF
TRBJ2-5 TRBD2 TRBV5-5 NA TGTGCCAGCAGCTCCCCTAGCGGGAGCCCGGGGACCCAGTACTTC CASSSPSGSPGTQYF
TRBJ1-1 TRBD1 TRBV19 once TGTGCCAGTAGTATAGCGGGGGGGACAGCGGTGGACACTGAAGCTTTCTTT CASSIAGGTAVDTEAFF
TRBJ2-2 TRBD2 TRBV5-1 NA TGCGCCAGCAGCGAAACTAGCGGGAGGGCCACCGGGGAGCTGTTTTTT CASSETSGRATGELFF
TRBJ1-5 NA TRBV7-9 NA TGTGCCAGCAGCTTAACACAGGGCCGCACTAATCAGCCCCAGCATTTT CASSLTQGRTNQPQHF
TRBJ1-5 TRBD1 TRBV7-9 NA TGTGCCAGCAGCTTAGATTTGGACAGGGATGGTAGCCTAAGTCAGCCCCAGCATTTT CASSLDLDRDGSLSQPQHF
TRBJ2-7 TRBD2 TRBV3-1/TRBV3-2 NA TGTGCCAGCAGCCAGGGACTAGCCTCCAGTGAGCAGTACTTC CASSQGLASSEQYF
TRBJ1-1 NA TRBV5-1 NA TGCGCCAGCAAACAGGGTTCGGACACTGAAGCTTTCTTT CASKQGSDTEAFF
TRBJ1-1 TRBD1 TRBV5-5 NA TGTGCCAGCAGCCTCAAAGAGCCCTCATTGGACAGGGCGGACACTGAAGCTTTCTTT CASSLKEPSLDRADTEAFF
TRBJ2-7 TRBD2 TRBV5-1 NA TGCGCCAGCAGCTTTATGACTAGCGGGAGAAACTCCTACGAGCAGTACTTC CASSFMTSGRNSYEQYF
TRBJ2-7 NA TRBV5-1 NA TGCGCCAGCAGCTTGCTGGGGGCGGGAGCGACGGACGAGCAGTACTTC CASSLLGAGATDEQYF
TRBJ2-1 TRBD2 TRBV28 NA TGTGCCAGCAGCTATAGCGGGAGAGGGTGGAATGAGCAGTTCTTC CASSYSGRGWNEQFF